This note documents a single T cell receptor beta chain sequence. Its cognate antigen is unknown. With UMI labels, 5' RACE was used to prepare the TRB cDNA libraries. TCRdb re-called the 5' RACE reads and shows each CDR3 protein once, DNA omitted. The sample table includes 90,000 to 95,000 distinct CDR3 sequences. This sample is drawn from a study of CXCR3-negative and CXCR3-positive naive CD8 T cells. Overall study findings and caveats: TRB CDR3s of CXCR3-positive naive cells were more hydrophobic than those of CXCR3-negative naive cells. After cryopreservation, expression of CXCR3 was partially reduced, and most assays were run with fresh PBMCs.

The CDR3 is 17 residues long. The germline V gene has CDR1 MGHRA and CDR2 YSYEKL. With more than 250,000 cells each, the CD8+ T cell subsets were individually sorted in triplicate. The CD45RO-CCR7+CD27+CD95- phenotype denoted naive CD8+ T cells. The clonotype comes from a human donor in good health. Some clones in this sample may be carry-over from other donors' samples. The chain carries TRBV4-1 and TRBJ2-1; there is no DNA to check the TCRdb D call of TRBD1. The sequenced sample was naive CXCR3- CD8+ T cells from blood. Sample subset: CD45RO-CCR7+CD27+CD95- naive CD8+ T cells lacking CXCR3 (TNR3-). The CDR3 protein is CASSQASPRASNNEQFF.